This TCR beta chain emerged from a study of blood T cell repertoires in COVID-19. Background on the study: Both acute and convalescent COVID-19 samples were obtained from the United States, Italy and Spain. Sample material is recorded as cDNA or gDNA derived from T cells, B-cell-depleted T cells, or PBMCs.

J was trimmed by 10 bases and V by 5 bases; bases with no gene match: 5. This CDR3 has 13 residues. Germline V gene data show CDR1 as GTSNPN and CDR2 as SVGIG (reference sequence). As originally analysed: Counts of nucleated cells, estimated from reference gene primer amplification, were obtained. TCRdb's copy holds only in-frame clones and misses some; the assay was immunoSEQ multiplex PCR. V and J calls and clone size are given by that table; D and trimming were obtained from the DNA. The sample has some 490,000 clones, 80% to 90% seen once. Sequenced sample: peripheral blood. V gene TRBV30 combines with J gene TRBJ1-6; 10 bases agree with TRBD1. This sequence was found in a human donor in a cohort sampled during active COVID-19. This chain's CDR3 is CAWGTGDESPLHF. As DNA, the CDR3 is TGTGCCTGGGGGACAGGGGACGAATCACCCCTCCACTTT.